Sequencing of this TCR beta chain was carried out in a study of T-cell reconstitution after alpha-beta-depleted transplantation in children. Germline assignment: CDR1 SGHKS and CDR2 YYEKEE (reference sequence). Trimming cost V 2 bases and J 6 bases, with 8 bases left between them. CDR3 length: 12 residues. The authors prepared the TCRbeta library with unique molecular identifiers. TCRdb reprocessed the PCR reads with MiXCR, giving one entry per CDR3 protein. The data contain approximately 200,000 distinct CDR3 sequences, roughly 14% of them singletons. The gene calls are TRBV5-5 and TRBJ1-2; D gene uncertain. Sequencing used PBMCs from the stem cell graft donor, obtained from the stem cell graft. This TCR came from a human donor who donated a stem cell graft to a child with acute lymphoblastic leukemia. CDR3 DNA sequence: TGTGCCAGCAGCTTTCTCGAGGATGGCTACACCTTC. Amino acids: CASSFLEDGYTF. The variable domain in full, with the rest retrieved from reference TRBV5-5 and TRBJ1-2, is DAGVTQSPTHLIKTRGQQVTLRCSPISGHKSVSWYQQVLGQGPQFIFQYYEKEERGRGNFPDRFSARQFPNYSSELNVNALLLGDSALYLCASSFLEDGYTFGSGTRLTVV.